The 23 T cell receptor beta chains below come from one sample, sequenced in a study of CD8 T cells in ankylosing spondylitis. TCRdb re-derived calls from the 5' RACE reads in MiXCR, one entry per CDR3 protein. The sample records about 42,000 distinct CDR3 sequences, 4% being singletons. The sample taken for sequencing was blood, either unsorted or a sorted T cell fraction (not recorded which). The receptors were sampled from a female donor with ankylosing spondylitis or in good health (not recorded which).

This clonotype was found many times. This rearrangement joins TRBV9 to TRBJ2-5; D gene ambiguous. The germline CDR1 and CDR2 sequences are SGDLS and YYNGEE. Deletions cut 0 bases from V and 5 bases from J, with 5 bases between. This CDR3 has 12 amino acids. CDR3 region: CASSVADETQYF. For the CDR3, the DNA is TGTGCCAGCAGCGTAGCTGACGAGACCCAGTACTTC. Complete variable domain (other parts from reference TRBV9 and TRBJ2-5): DSGVTQTPKHLITATGQRVTLRCSPRSGDLSVYWYQQSLDQGLQFLIQYYNGEERAKGNILERFSAQQFPDLHSELNLSSLELGDSALYFCASSVADETQYFGPGTRLLVL.

This clonotype has a handful of counts. This chain links TRBV9 with TRBJ1-1; 7 bases fit TRBD1. Germline CDR1 is SGDLS and CDR2 is YYNGEE. The J segment lost 5 bases and the V segment lost 0 bases, leaving 7 bases of the junction unmatched. The CDR3 has 15 amino acids. The CDR3: CASSVAGQAGTEAFF. The CDR3 coding sequence is TGTGCCAGCAGCGTAGCCGGACAGGCCGGGACTGAAGCTTTCTTT.

This clonotype was observed at least ten times. V is TRBV9 and J is TRBJ2-6; no clear D gene. V dropped 3 bases and J dropped 2 bases, with 21 bases sitting between them. The CDR3 length is 19 residues. The germline CDR1 and CDR2 sequences are SGDLS and YYNGEE. CDR3 bases: TGTGCCAGCAGCGCGTACCTTCTGAGTAACCTCGCTGGGGCCAACGTCCTGACTTTC. This translates into CASSAYLLSNLAGANVLTF.

This clonotype was detected many times. The chain links TRBV9 to TRBJ1-2; no clear D gene. Trimming removed 6 bases from V and 1 base from J, with 13 bases in between. Germline values: CDR1 SGDLS, CDR2 YYNGEE. The CDR3 extends over 14 amino acids. CDR3 sequence reads: CASTADNFNYGYTF. The CDR3 coding sequence is TGTGCCAGCACCGCAGACAATTTTAACTATGGCTACACCTTC.

This clonotype appeared many times. The genes are TRBV9 and TRBJ2-7; D gene unclear. This CDR3 comprises 14 residues. CDR1 is SGDLS and CDR2 is YYNGEE in the germline V gene. V was pared by 4 bases and J by 3 bases, with 14 bases between. The CDR3 here is CASSPRRGSYEQYF. CDR3 DNA sequence: TGTGCCAGCAGCCCTCGACGAGGAAGCTACGAGCAGTACTTC.

There are many counts of this clonotype. The chain joins TRBV9 to TRBJ2-5; 10 bases are a match to TRBD1. The germline gives CDR1 SGDLS, CDR2 YYNGEE. This CDR3 region has 15 residues. The ends lost 0 bases at V and 5 bases at J; junction bases unmatched: 4. The DNA of the CDR3 is TGTGCCAGCAGCGTAGGACAGGGGGCCTTGGAGACCCAGTACTTC. Translation: CASSVGQGALETQYF.

This clonotype was counted many times. The chain couples TRBV9 to TRBJ1-1; D perhaps matches TRBD1 (6 bases). The V and J ends lost 4 bases and 7 bases respectively, with 17 bases between them. The CDR3 extends over 14 amino acids. Germline V CDR1 and CDR2: SGDLS, YYNGEE. The CDR3 here is CASSTTTGTNEAFF. The CDR3 nucleotides read TGTGCCAGCAGCACTACCACAGGGACTAATGAAGCTTTCTTT.

This clonotype was picked up many times. This sequence joins TRBV9 and TRBJ2-6; no definite D call. Trimming removed 5 bases at V and 4 bases at J, with 10 bases between. The CDR3 loop spans 14 amino acids. The germline V gene encodes CDR1 SGDLS and CDR2 YYNGEE. The CDR3 loop is CASSQDPGANVLTF. The CDR3, as DNA: TGTGCCAGCAGTCAAGATCCCGGGGCCAACGTCCTGACTTTC.

In this sample, this clonotype turned up many times. The V gene is TRBV9, the J gene TRBJ2-7; 11 bases are a match to TRBD1. There are 14 residues in the CDR3. Looked up from germline, CDR1 is SGDLS and CDR2 is YYNGEE. The V gene end was trimmed by 0 bases and the J gene end by 4 bases; junction bases not matched to a gene: 0. The CDR3 sequence: CASSVGDRGYEQYF. The CDR3 DNA is TGTGCCAGCAGCGTAGGGGACAGGGGGTACGAGCAGTACTTC.

DNA for the CDR3: TGTGCCAGCAGCGCTAGGGGACATGGGACAGAGACCCAGTACTTC. Encoded protein: CASSARGHGTETQYF. The gene calls are TRBV9 and TRBJ2-5, with a possible D match to TRBD1 (6 bases). Looked up from germline, CDR1 is SGDLS and CDR2 is YYNGEE. V lost 3 bases to trimming and J lost 4 bases, with 16 bases between them. The CDR3 has 15 residues.

This clonotype was recorded many times. In nucleotides, the CDR3 is TGTGCCAGCAACAACTCCCCCTTTCCGAACTCTGGAAACACCATATATTTT. Translation: CASNNSPFPNSGNTIYF. The chain recombines TRBV9 with TRBJ1-3; D is unclear. This CDR3 has 17 residues. V lost 6 bases and J 0 bases, leaving 19 bases between the germline ends. The germline V gene encodes CDR1 SGDLS and CDR2 YYNGEE.

This clonotype came up many times. The chain carries TRBV9 and TRBJ2-2; either TRBD1 or TRBD2 may fit D (5 bases each). Germline loops: CDR1 SGDLS, CDR2 YYNGEE. The CDR3 consists of 15 residues. The V and J ends lost 4 bases and 5 bases respectively, with 15 bases between them. DNA for the CDR3: TGTGCCAGCAGCCCTGGAGGACAAAGGACCGGGGAGCTGTTTTTT. As protein: CASSPGGQRTGELFF. Using reference TRBV9 and TRBJ2-2 for the parts outside the CDR3, the full variable domain is DSGVTQTPKHLITATGQRVTLRCSPRSGDLSVYWYQQSLDQGLQFLIQYYNGEERAKGNILERFSAQQFPDLHSELNLSSLELGDSALYFCASSPGGQRTGELFFGEGSRLTVL.

This clonotype has at least ten counts. The chain joins TRBV9 to TRBJ2-3; 9 bases align to TRBD2. The CDR3 extends over 15 amino acids. J lost 2 bases, V lost 4 bases, and 5 bases had no gene match. The germline V gene has CDR1 SGDLS and CDR2 YYNGEE. CDR3 protein: CASSPLAGFTDTQYF. For the CDR3, the DNA is TGTGCCAGCAGCCCCCTAGCGGGGTTCACAGATACGCAGTATTTT.

This clonotype has a count of ten or more. The chain couples TRBV9 to TRBJ1-1, with no clear D. V lost 4 bases to trimming and J lost 0 bases, with 13 bases between them. CDR1 and CDR2 from the germline V gene are SGDLS and YYNGEE. This CDR3 is 15 amino acids long. CDR3 sequence: CASSSQTEMNTEAFF. CDR3 nucleotide sequence: TGTGCCAGCAGCTCCCAGACCGAGATGAACACTGAAGCTTTCTTT. Supplemented by reference TRBV9 and TRBJ1-1, the full variable domain reads DSGVTQTPKHLITATGQRVTLRCSPRSGDLSVYWYQQSLDQGLQFLIQYYNGEERAKGNILERFSAQQFPDLHSELNLSSLELGDSALYFCASSSQTEMNTEAFFGQGTRLTVV.

This clonotype appeared many times. The chain uses TRBV9 and TRBJ2-3; maybe TRBD1 (6 bases). Trimming removed 4 bases from V and 1 base from J, with 13 bases in between. Germline values: CDR1 SGDLS, CDR2 YYNGEE. There are 15 residues in the CDR3. The CDR3 loop reads CASSIRQVGTDTQYF. CDR3 nucleotides: TGTGCCAGCAGCATCCGACAGGTGGGCACAGATACGCAGTATTTT.

This clonotype was observed at least ten times. The chain has TRBV9 and TRBJ2-7, with D perhaps given as TRBD1 or TRBD2 (7 bases each). Germline assignment: CDR1 SGDLS and CDR2 YYNGEE. V gave up 2 bases and J gave up 0 bases, with 15 bases separating them. There are 16 residues in the CDR3. The CDR3 DNA reads as TGTGCCAGCAGCGTCGGATCAGGGGGGGGCTCCTACGAGCAGTACTTC. It translates to CASSVGSGGGSYEQYF.

The chain recombines TRBV9 with TRBJ2-1; 7 bases are shared with TRBD1. The J segment lost 9 bases and the V segment lost 3 bases, leaving 18 bases of the junction unmatched. Germline lookup yields CDR1 SGDLS and CDR2 YYNGEE. The CDR3 length is 17 residues. CDR3 nucleotide sequence: TGTGCCAGCAGCGATGGAGGACAGGCGTCACGTGGTGGTGAGCAGTTCTTC. Its protein is CASSDGGQASRGGEQFF.

By sample share, this clonotype is medium-sized. This chain uses TRBV9 with TRBJ2-3; the D gene is possibly TRBD2 (5 bases). The CDR3 loop spans 14 amino acids. V lost 2 bases to trimming and J lost 2 bases, with 9 bases between them. Germline CDR1 is SGDLS and CDR2 is YYNGEE. The CDR3 loop is CASSVEVITDTQYF. The CDR3 coding sequence is TGTGCCAGCAGCGTGGAGGTGATCACAGATACGCAGTATTTT.

This clonotype was counted at least ten times. The genes are TRBV9 and TRBJ1-5; D may be TRBD1 (5 bases). The CDR3 has 16 residues. The V end lost 4 bases, the J end lost 9 bases, and 23 bases lay between the germline ends. Germline CDR1 and CDR2: SGDLS and YYNGEE. The CDR3 loop is CASSSQPDSDGGPQHF. In DNA form, the CDR3 reads TGTGCCAGCAGCTCCCAGCCTGATTCCGACGGGGGGCCCCAGCATTTT.

The table lists this clonotype with many counts. V and J are TRBV9 and TRBJ1-1, with a tentative D call TRBD1 (5 bases). V was trimmed by 0 bases and J by 3 bases, leaving 6 bases between them. CDR3 length: 13 amino acids. CDR1 SGDLS and CDR2 YYNGEE come from the germline V gene. CDR3 coding DNA: TGTGCCAGCAGCGTAGGACAGTACACTGAAGCTTTCTTT. Translation: CASSVGQYTEAFF.

This clonotype occurred many times. This chain links TRBV9 with TRBJ1-1; TRBD1 matches at 7 bases. The germline V gene encodes CDR1 SGDLS and CDR2 YYNGEE. V lost 0 bases and J lost 2; bases outside the gene matches: 4. The CDR3 consists of 15 residues. The CDR3, as DNA: TGTGCCAGCAGCGTAGGCGGGACAGTTAACACTGAAGCTTTCTTT. Translating it yields CASSVGGTVNTEAFF.

This clonotype has ten or more counts. The gene calls are TRBV9 and TRBJ2-6; maybe TRBD2 (6 bases). Per germline, CDR1 SGDLS and CDR2 YYNGEE. The CDR3 is 18 residues long. The germline V and J ends were trimmed by 3 bases and 2 bases, with 18 bases remaining between them. CDR3 bases: TGTGCCAGCAGCGCCCGGACGGAGGGTGTCACTGGGGCCAACGTCCTGACTTTC. Its translation is CASSARTEGVTGANVLTF. Drawing the rest from reference TRBV9 and TRBJ2-6, the complete variable domain is DSGVTQTPKHLITATGQRVTLRCSPRSGDLSVYWYQQSLDQGLQFLIQYYNGEERAKGNILERFSAQQFPDLHSELNLSSLELGDSALYFCASSARTEGVTGANVLTFGAGSRLTVL.

This clonotype has at least ten counts. The chain links TRBV9 to TRBJ2-7, with 10 bases that match TRBD1. The V gene end was trimmed by 4 bases and the J gene end by 2 bases; junction bases not matched to a gene: 3. CDR1 is SGDLS and CDR2 is YYNGEE in the germline V gene. The CDR3 loop spans 14 amino acids. CDR3: CASSRGTGAYEQYF. CDR3 nucleotides: TGTGCCAGCAGCAGAGGGACAGGGGCCTACGAGCAGTACTTC.